What follows describes a single T cell receptor beta chain. Its antigen remains unknown. This sample is drawn from a study of long-term antiretroviral therapy in people with HIV. Study-wide findings and caveats: Post-treatment diversity went higher with ART but stayed below transplant donor controls.

Samples were assayed with immunoSEQ v3.0 at survey level. Here immunoSEQ multiplex PCR was the method, and the copy in TCRdb shows in-frame clones only, minus some. Found here are around 24,000 clones, roughly 93% of them singletons; the top ten hold 9.2%. From germline, CDR1 is MNHEY and CDR2 SMNVEV (reference sequence). The V and J ends lost 1 base and 2 bases, in that order; junction bases with no gene match: 5. This CDR3 comprises 16 residues. The sample was unsorted PBMCs, taken 7.6 years after starting antiretroviral therapy. This TCR was sampled from a middle-aged woman with HIV. The chain links TRBV27 to TRBJ1-1; 9 bases are shared with TRBD1. Here the CDR3 DNA reads TGTGCCAGCAGTTTATGGGGACAGGGCACTAACACTGAAGCTTTCTTT. Protein product: CASSLWGQGTNTEAFF.